The 27 T cell receptor beta chains reported below all come from one sample, sequenced in a study of blood T cell repertoires in COVID-19 (dated by TCRdb to 2019 to 2021). Libraries were built with the immunoSEQ multiplex PCR assay. TCRdb retrieved this table from immuneACCESS and kept in-frame rearrangements only. Not all clones are present; in checked studies, unresolved V genes account for under half, and no reason is known for the remainder. Across this sample there are 130,000 or so clones, with around 85% seen only once. The ten largest clones represent approximately 9.2% of the sample. Sequenced input: PBMCs or T cells enriched from blood (not recorded which). The origin of the receptors is a man over 45 who had recovered from COVID-19.

This clone was seen a few times. The chain links TRBV7-3 to TRBJ2-5; 12 bases line up with TRBD2. CDR3 length: 16 amino acids. V was pared by 4 bases and J by 1 base, with 4 bases of the junction left unmatched. Looked up from germline, CDR1 is SGHTA and CDR2 is FQGTGA. CDR3 in amino acids: CASSSGLAGPQETQYF. The CDR3 DNA follows: TGTGCCAGCAGCTCCGGACTAGCGGGGCCCCAAGAGACCCAGTACTTC.

The genes are TRBV7-8 and TRBJ1-3; weak D call: TRBD1 (5 bases). Trimming pared 1 base from V and 0 bases from J, leaving 7 bases between. Germline V lookup: CDR1 SGHVS, CDR2 FQNEAQ. The CDR3 extends over 15 amino acids. The DNA for the CDR3 is TGTGCCAGCAGCTTAGGACAGTACTCTGGAAACACCATATATTTT. Protein: CASSLGQYSGNTIYF. Combining the CDR3 with reference TRBV7-8 and TRBJ1-3 gives the whole variable domain GAGVSQSPRYKVAKRGQDVALRCDPISGHVSLFWYQQALGQGPEFLTYFQNEAQLDKSGLPSDRFFAERPEGSVSTLKIQRTQQEDSAVYLCASSLGQYSGNTIYFGEGSWLTVV.

The gene calls are TRBV4-3 and TRBJ1-1; 8 bases agree with TRBD1. The CDR3 is made up of 16 amino acids. Germline V gene lookup returns CDR1 LGHNA and CDR2 YSLEER. Losses at the gene ends were 1 base for V and 3 bases for J; bases not matched to a gene: 7. CDR3 in amino acids: CASSQGAGGADTEAFF. The CDR3 coding sequence is TGCGCCAGCAGCCAAGGTGCAGGGGGCGCGGACACTGAAGCTTTCTTT.

The chain couples TRBV19 to TRBJ1-2; TRBD1 matches 7 bases. There are 15 residues in the CDR3. V trimming: 5 bases; J trimming: 0 bases; junction bases outside the gene matches: 6. The germline V gene encodes CDR1 LNHDA and CDR2 SQIVND (reference sequence). CDR3: CASSVSGTANYGYTF. The CDR3 DNA sequence: TGTGCCAGTAGTGTCTCCGGGACAGCTAACTATGGCTACACCTTC.

V is TRBV7-2 and J is TRBJ1-1, with D perhaps matching TRBD1 (5 bases). The V and J ends lost 5 bases and 4 bases respectively, with 11 bases between them. The CDR3 length is 13 residues. CDR1 SGHTA and CDR2 FQGNSA come from the germline V gene. The CDR3 DNA reads TGTGCCAGCAGCCGCCGACAGCTCACTGAAGCTTTCTTT. Its translation: CASSRRQLTEAFF. Using reference TRBV7-2 and TRBJ1-1 for the parts outside the CDR3, the full variable domain is GAGVSQSPSNKVTEKGKDVELRCDPISGHTALYWYRQSLGQGLEFLIYFQGNSAPDKSGLPSDRFSAERTGGSVSTLTIQRTQQEDSAVYLCASSRRQLTEAFFGQGTRLTVV.

This clone was recorded once. The chain has TRBV6-5 and TRBJ1-2; unclear D gene. The CDR3 contains 14 residues. The germline V gene has CDR1 MNHEY and CDR2 SVGAGI. V was pared by 5 bases and J by 8 bases, with 18 bases between. The CDR3 bases are TGTGCCAGCAGTCCCCCCGGGGAGGGAGGGGGCTACACCTTC. Protein product: CASSPPGEGGGYTF.

This chain uses TRBV6-1 with TRBJ1-4; TRBD1 is a possible D gene (6 bases). Trimming left V 3 bases short and J 6 bases short, with 17 bases between. Germline V gene sequence: CDR1 MNHNS, CDR2 SASEGT. The CDR3 totals 16 residues. CDR3 nucleotides: TGTGCCAGCAGTGATTTAATACAGGGATTGCATGAAAAACTGTTTTTT. Translation: CASSDLIQGLHEKLFF.

This clone was detected a few times. The chain couples TRBV29-1 to TRBJ1-5; D gene ambiguous. From germline, CDR1 is SQVTM and CDR2 ANQGSEA. With 3 bases removed from V and 0 bases from J, the gap between germline ends came to 9 bases. The CDR3 contains 14 residues. CDR3 DNA sequence: TGCAGCGTTGATGGCGGGTGTAGCAATCAGCCCCAGCATTTT. It encodes CSVDGGCSNQPQHF.

The rearrangement joins TRBV7-3 to TRBJ1-1; 7 bases line up with TRBD1. The CDR3 contains 14 residues. CDR1 and CDR2 (germline): SGHTA, FQGTGA. Trimming at V came to 4 bases and at J to 1 base, leaving 3 bases not matched to a gene. The CDR3: CASSSGQPNTEAFF. CDR3 in DNA: TGTGCCAGCAGCTCGGGACAGCCGAACACTGAAGCTTTCTTT.

Only a few counts were recorded for this clone. CDR3 protein: CATSRSGLGRTDTQYF. The CDR3 DNA reads as TGTGCCACCAGCAGATCGGGGTTGGGTCGCACAGATACGCAGTATTTT. The chain carries TRBV15 and TRBJ2-3; D may be TRBD2 (5 bases). The germline CDR1 and CDR2 sequences are LNHNV and YYDKDF (reference sequence). V was pared by 2 bases and J by 1 base, with 13 bases between. The CDR3 loop spans 16 amino acids.

V and J are TRBV18 and TRBJ2-5; tentatively, D is TRBD1 (5 bases). Germline assignment: CDR1 KGHSH and CDR2 LQKENI. Between the trimmed V and J ends, which lost 3 bases and 2 bases, there was a span of 10 bases. This CDR3 has 14 residues. CDR3 in amino acids: CASSPQGRQETQYF. DNA of the CDR3: TGTGCCAGCTCACCCCAGGGCAGACAAGAGACCCAGTACTTC.

The rearrangement links TRBV6-5 to TRBJ2-1; 11 bases are a match to TRBD2. Germline trimming cut 9 bases from V and 8 bases from J; bases unmatched to any gene: 6. This CDR3 contains 13 residues. Looked up from germline, CDR1 is MNHEY and CDR2 is SVGAGI. CDR3 region: CASVAGGPYEQFF. DNA of the CDR3: TGTGCCAGTGTAGCGGGGGGGCCGTATGAGCAGTTCTTC.

This clone came up a few times. J is TRBJ1-1 and V is TRBV27, with 8 nucleotides matching TRBD1. Germline trimming cut 5 bases from V and 5 bases from J; bases unmatched to any gene: 7. From germline, CDR1 is MNHEY and CDR2 SMNVEV (reference sequence). This CDR3 spans 14 amino acids. The CDR3 sequence is CASSPQGARTEAFF. The CDR3 DNA sequence: TGTGCCAGCAGTCCCCAGGGGGCTCGGACTGAAGCTTTCTTT.

This clone came up many times. The genes are TRBV7-6 and TRBJ2-2, with 7 nucleotides matching TRBD2. The V and J ends lost 4 bases and 5 bases, in that order; junction bases with no gene match: 10. Germline V gives CDR1 SGHVS, CDR2 FNYEAQ. This CDR3 is built from 16 residues. CDR3 protein: CASSSPGGGGTGELFF. The CDR3 DNA follows: TGTGCCAGCAGCTCCCCTGGCGGGGGAGGAACCGGGGAGCTGTTTTTT.

The V call is TRBV11-2, the J call TRBJ2-1, with TRBD2 matching over 7 bases. The CDR3 loop spans 19 amino acids. Germline assignment: CDR1 SGHAT and CDR2 FQNNGV. Unmatched junction bases numbered 18, after V lost 7 bases and J lost 0 bases. As DNA, the CDR3 is TGTGCCAGCACCTTGTGGGGGTTGACGGGGGGAAGCTCCTACAATGAGCAGTTCTTC. It translates to CASTLWGLTGGSSYNEQFF.

V and J are TRBV7-3 and TRBJ1-1, with D perhaps TRBD1 (6 bases). V dropped 2 bases and J dropped 2 bases, with 9 bases sitting between them. CDR1 is SGHTA, CDR2 FQGTGA, per germline. There are 14 residues in the CDR3. The CDR3 spells CASSLSGANTEAFF. In DNA, the CDR3 is TGTGCCAGCAGCTTATCAGGGGCTAACACTGAAGCTTTCTTT.

The genes are TRBV28 and TRBJ1-5; 8 nucleotides line up with TRBD1. Germline CDR1 is MDHEN and CDR2 is SYDVKM. The CDR3 totals 14 residues. V lost 5 bases to trimming and J lost 2 bases; unmatched junction nucleotides: 2. This CDR3 reads CASSPGQGNQPQHF. For the CDR3, the DNA is TGTGCCAGCAGTCCGGGACAGGGCAATCAGCCCCAGCATTTT.

The chain joins TRBV4-2 to TRBJ1-1, with 7 bases identical to TRBD1. Trimming removed 5 bases from V and 7 bases from J; junction bases left unmatched: 4. Looked up from germline, CDR1 is LGHNA and CDR2 is YNFKEQ. This CDR3 has 12 amino acids. DNA of the CDR3: TGTGCCAGCAGCAACCGGGACAGTGAAGCTTTCTTT. Its protein product is CASSNRDSEAFF.

This clone was counted a few times. The rearrangement links TRBV28 to TRBJ2-2, with D tentatively TRBD2 (7 bases). Germline loops: CDR1 MDHEN, CDR2 SYDVKM. CDR3 length: 15 residues. V was trimmed by 8 bases and J by 0 bases, leaving 13 bases between them. In DNA, the CDR3 is TGTGCCAGCTGGGGGGGGCCCCCGAACACCGGGGAGCTGTTTTTT. Its protein is CASWGGPPNTGELFF.

The rearrangement links TRBV12-5 to TRBJ1-1, with D perhaps TRBD1 (5 bases). V was clipped by 3 bases and J by 6 bases, with 11 bases between them. The germline V gene encodes CDR1 LGHNT and CDR2 FRNRAP. The CDR3 covers 13 residues. CDR3 in amino acids: CASGLGEGAEAFF. DNA for the CDR3: TGTGCTAGTGGTTTAGGGGAAGGCGCTGAAGCTTTCTTT.

The chain is built from TRBV19 and TRBJ2-7, with 9 bases matching TRBD1. The V gene end was trimmed by 5 bases and the J gene end by 2 bases; junction bases not matched to a gene: 4. Per the germline V gene, CDR1 is LNHDA and CDR2 is SQIVND (reference sequence). The CDR3 length is 14 residues. CDR3 DNA sequence: TGTGCCAGTAGTCCGGGACAGGGCGCCTACGAGCAGTACTTC. Translated, it gives CASSPGQGAYEQYF.

This chain joins TRBV28 and TRBJ1-6, with TRBD1 matching 7 bases. The V and J ends lost 5 bases and 9 bases, in that order; junction bases with no gene match: 1. CDR1 is MDHEN and CDR2 is SYDVKM in the germline V gene. CDR3 length: 12 residues. The CDR3 DNA reads TGTGCCAGCAGTAGGACAGGTTCACCCCTCCACTTT. It encodes CASSRTGSPLHF. Supplemented by reference TRBV28 and TRBJ1-6, the full variable domain reads DVKVTQSSRYLVKRTGEKVFLECVQDMDHENMFWYRQDPGLGLRLIYFSYDVKMKEKGDIPEGYSVSREKKERFSLILESASTNQTSMYLCASSRTGSPLHFGNGTRLTVT.

The J gene is TRBJ1-5, the V gene TRBV2; 8 nucleotides agree with TRBD1. Germline-derived CDR1 and CDR2 are SNHLY and FYNNEI. V trimming: 6 bases; J trimming: 0 bases; junction bases outside the gene matches: 7. There are 16 residues in the CDR3. Here the CDR3 DNA reads TGTGCCAGCAGCCCTGACAGGGGTTATAGCAATCAGCCCCAGCATTTT. It is translated as CASSPDRGYSNQPQHF.

The V gene is TRBV9, the J gene TRBJ2-5, with D tentatively TRBD2 (5 bases). This CDR3 comprises 15 residues. Trimming removed 4 bases at V and 2 bases at J, with 15 bases between. Germline V gene lookup returns CDR1 SGDLS and CDR2 YYNGEE. The CDR3 sequence is CASSLSDYTQETQYF. DNA for the CDR3: TGTGCCAGCAGCCTTAGCGACTACACACAAGAGACCCAGTACTTC.

A few counts support this clone. This chain connects TRBV6-5 to TRBJ1-6; possibly TRBD1 for D (6 bases). The germline V and J ends were trimmed by 6 bases and 7 bases, with 16 bases remaining between them. The CDR3 is made up of 15 amino acids. Germline V gene sequence: CDR1 MNHEY, CDR2 SVGAGI. CDR3: CASRPPVGTNSPLHF. CDR3 nucleotides: TGTGCCAGCAGGCCCCCCGTCGGGACAAATTCACCCCTCCACTTT.

The rearrangement links TRBV7-2 to TRBJ2-5; 7 positions agree with TRBD2. The CDR3 extends over 15 amino acids. Germline V gives CDR1 SGHTA, CDR2 FQGNSA. V shed 1 base and J 4 bases; nucleotides not matched to a gene: 6. The DNA for the CDR3 is TGTGCCAGCAGCTTAGTGGGAGGGTCCCCAGAGACCCAGTACTTC. It encodes CASSLVGGSPETQYF.

This chain joins TRBV5-4 and TRBJ2-1; TRBD1 might be the D (6 bases). V shed 4 bases and J shed 4 bases, with 9 bases lying between them. The CDR3 sequence is 13 residues long. CDR1 is SGHNT, CDR2 YYREEE, per germline (reference sequence). The CDR3 here is CASSIQGYNEQFF. The CDR3 coding sequence is TGTGCCAGCAGCATACAGGGATACAATGAGCAGTTCTTC. The variable domain in full, completed from reference TRBV5-4 and TRBJ2-1, reads ETGVTQSPTHLIKTRGQQVTLRCSSQSGHNTVSWYQQALGQGPQFIFQYYREEENGRGNFPPRFSGLQFPNYSSELNVNALELDDSALYLCASSIQGYNEQFFGPGTRLTVL.